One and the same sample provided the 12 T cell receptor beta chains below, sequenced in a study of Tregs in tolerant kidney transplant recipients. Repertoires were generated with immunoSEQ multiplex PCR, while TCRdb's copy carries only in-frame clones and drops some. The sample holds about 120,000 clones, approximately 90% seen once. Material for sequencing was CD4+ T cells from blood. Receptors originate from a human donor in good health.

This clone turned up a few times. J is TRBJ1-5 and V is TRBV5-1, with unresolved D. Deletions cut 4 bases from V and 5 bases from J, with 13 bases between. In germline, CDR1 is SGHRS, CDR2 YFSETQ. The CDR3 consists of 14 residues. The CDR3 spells CASSPDTFDQPQHF. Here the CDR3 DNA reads TGCGCCAGCAGCCCTGACACCTTCGATCAGCCCCAGCATTTT.

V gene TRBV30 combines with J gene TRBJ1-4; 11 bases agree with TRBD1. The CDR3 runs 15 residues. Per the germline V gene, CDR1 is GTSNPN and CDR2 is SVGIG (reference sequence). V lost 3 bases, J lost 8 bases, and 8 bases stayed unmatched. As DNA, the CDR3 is TGTGCCTGGAGACCCGCGGACAGGGGGCGGGAAAAACTGTTTTTT. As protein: CAWRPADRGREKLFF. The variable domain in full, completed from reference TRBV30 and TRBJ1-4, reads SQTIHQWPATLVQPVGSPLSLECTVEGTSNPNLYWYRQAAGRGLQLLFYSVGIGQISSEVPQNLSASRPQDRQFILSSKKLLLSDSGFYLCAWRPADRGREKLFFGSGTQLSVL.

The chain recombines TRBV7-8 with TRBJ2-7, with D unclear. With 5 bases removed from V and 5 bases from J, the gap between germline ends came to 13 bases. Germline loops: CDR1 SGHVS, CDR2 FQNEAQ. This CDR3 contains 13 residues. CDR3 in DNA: TGTGCCAGCAGCCCCACCGTGACGAACGAGCAGTACTTC. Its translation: CASSPTVTNEQYF.

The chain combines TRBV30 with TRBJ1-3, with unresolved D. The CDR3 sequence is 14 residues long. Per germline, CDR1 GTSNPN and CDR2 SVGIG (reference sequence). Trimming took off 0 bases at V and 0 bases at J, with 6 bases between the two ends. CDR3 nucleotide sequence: TGTGCCTGGAGTGTTGGTAGCTCTGGAAACACCATATATTTT. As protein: CAWSVGSSGNTIYF.

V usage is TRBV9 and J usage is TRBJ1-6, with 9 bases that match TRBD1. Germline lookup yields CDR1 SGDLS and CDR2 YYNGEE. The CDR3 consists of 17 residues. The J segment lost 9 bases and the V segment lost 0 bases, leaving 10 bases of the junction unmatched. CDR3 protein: CASSVEETTGGTSPLHF. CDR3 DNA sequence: TGTGCCAGCAGCGTAGAAGAAACCACAGGGGGCACTTCACCCCTCCACTTT.

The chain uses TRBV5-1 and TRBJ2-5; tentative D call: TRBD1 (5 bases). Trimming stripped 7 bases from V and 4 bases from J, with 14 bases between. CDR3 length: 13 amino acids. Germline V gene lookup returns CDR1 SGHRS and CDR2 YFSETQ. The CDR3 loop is CASQFFQGETQYF. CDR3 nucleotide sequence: TGCGCCAGCCAATTTTTCCAGGGAGAGACCCAGTACTTC. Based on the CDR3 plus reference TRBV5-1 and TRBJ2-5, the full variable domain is KAGVTQTPRYLIKTRGQQVTLSCSPISGHRSVSWYQQTPGQGLQFLFEYFSETQRNKGNFPGRFSGRQFSNSRSEMNVSTLELGDSALYLCASQFFQGETQYFGPGTRLLVL.

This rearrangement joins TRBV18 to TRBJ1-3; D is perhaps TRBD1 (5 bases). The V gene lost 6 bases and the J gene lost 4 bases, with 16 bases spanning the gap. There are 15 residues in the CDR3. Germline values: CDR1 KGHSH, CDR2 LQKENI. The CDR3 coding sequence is TGTGCCAGCTCGGCAGGGACTTTGGGAGGAAACACCATATATTTT. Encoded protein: CASSAGTLGGNTIYF.

The CDR3 region has the DNA TGTGCCAGCAGCCCCAGGGGGGGGCTGGGGACTGAAGCTTTCTTT. It encodes CASSPRGGLGTEAFF. The rearrangement links TRBV7-2 to TRBJ1-1; 7 bases match TRBD1. Germline trimming cut 5 bases from V and 5 bases from J; bases unmatched to any gene: 11. The CDR3 consists of 15 residues. Germline loops: CDR1 SGHTA, CDR2 FQGNSA.

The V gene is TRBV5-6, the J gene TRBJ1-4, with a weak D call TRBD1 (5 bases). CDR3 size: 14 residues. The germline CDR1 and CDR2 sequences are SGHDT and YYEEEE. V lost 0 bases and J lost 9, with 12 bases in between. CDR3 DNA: TGTGCCAGCAGCTTGGACAGGCGACAGCAAAAACTGTTTTTT. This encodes CASSLDRRQQKLFF.

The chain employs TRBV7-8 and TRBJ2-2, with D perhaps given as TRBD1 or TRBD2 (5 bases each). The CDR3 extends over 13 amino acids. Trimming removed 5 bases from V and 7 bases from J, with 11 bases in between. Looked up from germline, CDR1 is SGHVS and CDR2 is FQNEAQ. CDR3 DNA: TGTGCCAGCAGCAGAGGGACGATCGGGGAGCTGTTTTTT. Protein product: CASSRGTIGELFF.

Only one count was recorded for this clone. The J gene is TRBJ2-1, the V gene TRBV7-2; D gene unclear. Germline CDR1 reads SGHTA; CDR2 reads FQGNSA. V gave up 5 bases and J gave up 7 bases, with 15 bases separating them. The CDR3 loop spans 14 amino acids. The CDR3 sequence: CASSPTLLRNEQFF. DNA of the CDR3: TGTGCCAGCAGCCCAACTCTCCTGAGGAATGAGCAGTTCTTC.

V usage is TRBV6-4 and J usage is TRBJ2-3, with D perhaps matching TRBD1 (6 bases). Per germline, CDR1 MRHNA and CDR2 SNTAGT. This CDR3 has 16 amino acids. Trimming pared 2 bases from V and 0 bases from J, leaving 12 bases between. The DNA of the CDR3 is TGTGCCAGCAGTGACGGTTCAGGGGCCAGCACAGATACGCAGTATTTT. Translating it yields CASSDGSGASTDTQYF.